Below are 25 T cell receptor beta chains sequenced from a single sample in a study of T cell responses to AZD1222 COVID-19 vaccine (dated by TCRdb to the early 2020s). The sample's time point label is to be understood as: baseline before first vaccination. Library generation was performed with the immunoSEQ multiplex PCR assay. TCRdb limited this immuneACCESS table to in-frame rearrangements with V and J called. A share of clones is missing; checked studies link under half to unresolved V genes, and the rest is unexplained. This sample holds about 100,000 clones; about 90% were observed only once. Less than 3% of the sample rests with the top ten. Sequencing used peripheral blood, obtained on day 0 of AZD1222 vaccination. Receptors were obtained from an adult in good health.

This rearrangement joins TRBV3-1 (or the pseudogene TRBV3-2) to TRBJ1-6, with TRBD1 matching over 7 bases. This CDR3 contains 18 residues. Trimming cost V 2 bases and J 7 bases; bases outside gene matches: 14. Germline V lookup: CDR1 LGHDT, CDR2 YNNKEL (reference sequence). CDR3 loop: CASSQNVAGGRENSPLHF. The DNA for the CDR3 is TGTGCCAGCAGCCAAAACGTTGCAGGGGGACGGGAGAATTCACCCCTCCACTTT.

This chain uses TRBV2 with TRBJ1-1; the D gene is possibly TRBD1 (6 bases). CDR1 and CDR2 (germline): SNHLY, FYNNEI. The CDR3 covers 15 residues. Trimming shortened V by 5 bases and J by 0 bases, and 13 bases separated the two germline ends. As DNA, the CDR3 is TGTGCCAGCAGTAGAGCGGGGACATTGAACACTGAAGCTTTCTTT. Protein sequence: CASSRAGTLNTEAFF.

The chain has TRBV9 and TRBJ1-1; 8 nucleotides match TRBD1. Germline-derived CDR1 and CDR2 are SGDLS and YYNGEE. The CDR3 spans 13 residues. V lost 3 bases, J lost 4 bases, and 2 bases stayed unmatched. CDR3 in DNA: TGTGCCAGCAGCGCCACAGGGGGCACTGAAGCTTTCTTT. Its translation is CASSATGGTEAFF.

The chain has TRBV6-2 or TRBV6-3 and TRBJ1-5, with 10 bases identical to TRBD1. The germline CDR1 and CDR2 sequences are MNHEY and SVGEGT. The J segment lost 0 bases and the V segment lost 2 bases, leaving 13 bases of the junction unmatched. The CDR3 totals 20 residues. The CDR3 region has the DNA TGTGCCAGCAGTTACCGCTTGGGACAGGGGCCCCAATATAGCAATCAGCCCCAGCATTTT. Residues: CASSYRLGQGPQYSNQPQHF.

J is TRBJ2-1 and V is TRBV20-1; D is ambiguous. CDR1 DFQATT and CDR2 SNEGSKA come from the germline V gene (reference sequence). This CDR3 is built from 11 residues. Deletions cut 6 bases from V and 4 bases from J, with 7 bases between. The CDR3 DNA reads TGCAGTGCGCGTAGTTACAATGAGCAGTTCTTC. Translated, it gives CSARSYNEQFF.

Only a few counts were recorded for this clone. The chain has TRBV4-1 and TRBJ2-2; D remains unclear. This CDR3 comprises 14 residues. V lost 1 base, J lost 4 bases, and 7 bases lay in between. Germline values: CDR1 MGHRA, CDR2 YSYEKL. The CDR3 loop reads CASSQAPRTGELFF. CDR3 nucleotides: TGCGCCAGCAGCCAAGCCCCGCGCACCGGGGAGCTGTTTTTT.

This clone was observed a handful of times. The rearrangement links TRBV7-9 to TRBJ1-2; D ambiguous. This CDR3 is 12 amino acids long. Trimming took 0 bases from V and 8 from J, leaving 7 bases between them. Germline V gene lookup returns CDR1 SEHNR and CDR2 FQNEAQ (reference sequence). Here the CDR3 DNA reads TGTGCCAGCAGCTTAGCCGGGGAAGGCTACACCTTC. Translating it yields CASSLAGEGYTF.

V is TRBV6-5 and J is TRBJ2-7, with D possibly matching TRBD2 (5 bases). Germline V gene data show CDR1 as MNHEY and CDR2 as SVGAGI. Trimming left V 6 bases short and J 5 bases short, with 14 bases between. The CDR3 is made up of 13 amino acids. CDR3 region: CASSLMRAHEQYF. Written as DNA, the CDR3 is TGTGCCAGCAGCCTTATGAGGGCCCACGAGCAGTACTTC.

The gene calls are TRBV19 and TRBJ2-3; tentative D call: TRBD1 (6 bases). The CDR3 contains 16 residues. V was clipped by 3 bases and J by 1 base, with 14 bases between them. Germline V gene data show CDR1 as LNHDA and CDR2 as SQIVND (reference sequence). The CDR3 is CASSIYRDLGTDTQYF. CDR3 nucleotide sequence: TGTGCCAGTAGTATTTACAGGGATCTTGGCACAGATACGCAGTATTTT.

The genes are TRBV2 and TRBJ1-5; 9 bases agree with TRBD1. Germline loops: CDR1 SNHLY, CDR2 FYNNEI. CDR3 length equals 15 residues. Trimming at V came to 6 bases and at J to 5 bases, leaving 8 bases not matched to a gene. The CDR3 sequence: CASSEQGARHQPQHF. The CDR3 nucleotides read TGTGCCAGCAGCGAACAGGGGGCTAGGCATCAGCCCCAGCATTTT.

The chain combines TRBV29-1 with TRBJ1-2; no clear D. The germline gives CDR1 SQVTM, CDR2 ANQGSEA. V was trimmed by 5 bases and J by 5 bases, leaving 12 bases between them. CDR3 length: 12 residues. The CDR3 loop reads CSVPGPVYGYTF. The CDR3 nucleotides read TGCAGCGTTCCGGGCCCCGTTTATGGCTACACCTTC. Combining the CDR3 with reference TRBV29-1 and TRBJ1-2 gives the whole variable domain SAVISQKPSRDICQRGTSLTIQCQVDSQVTMMFWYRQQPGQSLTLIATANQGSEATYESGFVIDKFPISRPNLTFSTLTVSNMSPEDSSIYLCSVPGPVYGYTFGSGTRLTVV.

The CDR3 DNA reads as TGCGCCAGCAGCCAAGTTTTCACAGGGGGCCTGGAGACCCAGTACTTC. Amino acid sequence: CASSQVFTGGLETQYF. The chain couples TRBV4-3 to TRBJ2-5; TRBD1 matches at 9 bases. The ends lost 1 base at V and 5 bases at J; junction bases unmatched: 8. CDR1 is LGHNA, CDR2 YSLEER, per germline. The CDR3 is 16 amino acids.

The CDR3 region has the DNA TGCGCCAGCAGCCAATACAGCACAGATACGCAGTATTTT. As protein: CASSQYSTDTQYF. The chain joins TRBV4-3 to TRBJ2-3; no clear D. Germline CDR1 and CDR2: LGHNA and YSLEER. The V end lost 2 bases, the J end lost 0 bases, and 3 bases lay between the germline ends. CDR3 length equals 13 residues.

This chain uses TRBV11-1 with TRBJ1-2, with no clear D. V was cut by 5 bases and J by 1 base, with 17 bases left in between. CDR3 length: 16 amino acids. Germline lookup yields CDR1 SGHAT and CDR2 FQDESV (reference sequence). The CDR3 coding sequence is TGTGCCAGCAGCCGGACGGAAGCAGCGAGTAACTATGGCTACACCTTC. Its protein is CASSRTEAASNYGYTF.

The rearrangement links TRBV20-1 to TRBJ1-2, with 8 bases fitting TRBD1. Germline V gene sequence: CDR1 DFQATT, CDR2 SNEGSKA (reference sequence). CDR3 length: 11 residues. V dropped 6 bases and J dropped 8; count of bases not matched to a gene: 5. CDR3 nucleotide sequence: TGCAGTGCGATGACAGGGGCGGGCTACACCTTC. As protein: CSAMTGAGYTF.

This clone came up once. The V and J genes are TRBV2 and TRBJ2-3, with D perhaps TRBD1 (5 bases). Trimming stripped 8 bases from V and 3 bases from J, with 6 bases between. The CDR3 contains 11 residues. Germline CDR1 SNHLY, CDR2 FYNNEI. The CDR3 region has the DNA TGTGCCAGCGGACAAACAGATACGCAGTATTTT. Protein: CASGQTDTQYF.

For the CDR3, the DNA is TGTGCCAGCCGTGGGAGCTCCTATAATTCACCCCTCCACTTT. Its translation: CASRGSSYNSPLHF. V is TRBV27 and J is TRBJ1-6; no reliable D call. The CDR3 spans 14 residues. From germline, CDR1 is MNHEY and CDR2 SMNVEV (reference sequence). V lost 8 bases, J lost 0 bases, and 8 bases lay in between.

Notes on this clone: A junction end diverges from the germline sequence, so it may reflect a read error. The chain recombines TRBV7-7 with TRBJ2-2, with 8 bases fitting TRBD2. CDR1 and CDR2 from the germline V gene are SSHAT and FNYEAQ (reference sequence). The CDR3 has 18 amino acids. The CDR3 nucleotides read TGTGCTAGCAGCTTAGACGGGGGGGCTAGCGGTCCGACCGGGGAGCTGTTTTTT. Its translation is CASSLDGGASGPTGELFF.

J is TRBJ2-2 and V is TRBV11-3, with TRBD2 matching 8 bases. The trim removed 5 bases at V and 7 bases at J, leaving 21 bases unmatched. In germline, CDR1 is SGHNT, CDR2 YENEEA. The length of the CDR3 is 19 residues. As DNA, the CDR3 is TGTGCCAGCAGCACCCGAAGGGCGACAGACGGGGGGGCCGGCGGGGAGCTGTTTTTT. Protein sequence: CASSTRRATDGGAGGELFF.

The CDR3 sequence is CASSQDLGNTDTQYF. In DNA form, the CDR3 reads TGCGCCAGCAGCCAAGATCTGGGGAACACAGATACGCAGTATTTT. The V gene is TRBV4-3, the J gene TRBJ2-3, with D hard to call. Germline loops: CDR1 LGHNA, CDR2 YSLEER. V was clipped by 0 bases and J by 2 bases, with 9 bases between them. The CDR3 has 15 residues.

The chain carries TRBV7-2 and TRBJ2-2; TRBD1 aligns across 11 bases. The CDR3 is 15 residues long. Germline V gene lookup returns CDR1 SGHTA and CDR2 FQGNSA. J was trimmed by 9 bases and V by 1 base; bases with no gene match: 4. CDR3 region: CASSLDGTGGRELFF. Here the CDR3 DNA reads TGTGCCAGCAGCTTAGACGGGACAGGGGGTCGGGAGCTGTTTTTT. Full variable domain (outside the CDR3, taken from reference TRBV7-2 and TRBJ2-2): GAGVSQSPSNKVTEKGKDVELRCDPISGHTALYWYRQSLGQGLEFLIYFQGNSAPDKSGLPSDRFSAERTGGSVSTLTIQRTQQEDSAVYLCASSLDGTGGRELFFGEGSRLTVL.

This rearrangement joins TRBV7-9 to TRBJ2-5, with 7 bases that match TRBD2. The CDR3 covers 14 residues. Germline loops: CDR1 SEHNR, CDR2 FQNEAQ (reference sequence). The V gene end was trimmed by 5 bases and the J gene end by 1 base; junction bases not matched to a gene: 4. The CDR3 is CASSHRTSQETQYF. The CDR3 DNA reads as TGTGCCAGCAGCCACCGGACTAGCCAAGAGACCCAGTACTTC.

This clone was seen a single time. The rearrangement links TRBV5-1 to TRBJ2-7, with D tentatively TRBD2 (6 bases). The CDR3 runs 13 residues. The V gene lost 4 bases and the J gene lost 2 bases, with 10 bases spanning the gap. Per the germline V gene, CDR1 is SGHRS and CDR2 is YFSETQ. CDR3 sequence reads: CASSMGLTYEQYF. The CDR3 region has the DNA TGCGCCAGCAGCATGGGACTTACCTACGAGCAGTACTTC.

This chain links TRBV7-3 with TRBJ2-1; no reliable D call. V lost 5 bases and J 6 bases, leaving 17 bases between the germline ends. This CDR3 is 15 amino acids long. Germline assignment: CDR1 SGHTA and CDR2 FQGTGA. The CDR3 loop is CASSKNQQRPNEQFF. CDR3 sequence (DNA): TGTGCCAGCAGCAAAAATCAGCAGCGCCCCAATGAGCAGTTCTTC.

The chain recombines TRBV7-8 with TRBJ1-6; weak D call: TRBD1 (5 bases). The CDR3 totals 16 residues. V lost 5 bases to trimming and J lost 3 bases, with 14 bases between them. The V gene's germline CDR1 is SGHVS and CDR2 FQNEAQ. For the CDR3, the DNA is TGTGCCAGCAGCGAAGAGACAGTAGTCTATAATTCACCCCTCCACTTT. It specifies CASSEETVVYNSPLHF.